This TCR beta chain was sequenced during a study of blood T cells in healthy people across ages. Trimming removed 2 bases from V and 3 bases from J, with 11 bases in between. The CDR3 length is 14 residues. Germline V gene data show CDR1 as DFQATT and CDR2 as SNEGSKA (reference sequence). Per sample, extraction of total RNA gave at least 6 micrograms in every case. This clonotype was detected once. A second about 7 to 12 cycle PCR used barcoded and J-beta primers. TCRdb reprocessed the 5' RACE reads with MiXCR, giving one entry per CDR3 protein. The sample carries over 1,500,000 distinct CDR3 sequences, 35% to 50% recorded once.

Sequenced material: blood. The sequence was collected from a human donor in good health. The V and J genes are TRBV20-1 and TRBJ1-5; D is possibly TRBD1 (5 bases). The CDR3 DNA is TGCAGTGCTAGAAGACAGCCTAACAATCAGCCCCAGCATTTT. This translates into CSARRQPNNQPQHF.